This T cell receptor beta chain was observed in a study of OX40 agonist ivuxolimab in advanced cancers. Background on the study: Participants, 75% to 90% male, averaged approximately 56 years of age, ranging from about 23 to 79. Study results and caveats: The mean number of expanded clones was higher in CD8+ T cells than in CD4+.

Comment on this clone: Antigen specificity is unknown.

V dropped 5 bases and J dropped 4; count of bases not matched to a gene: 9. The CDR3 runs 15 residues. Germline-derived CDR1 and CDR2 are SGHRS and YFSETQ. Data came from immunoSEQ multiplex PCR; TCRdb stores just in-frame clones and leaves some out. The table shows 77,000 or so clones, with 85% to 95% occurring only once. This chain joins TRBV5-1 and TRBJ2-1; TRBD2 aligns across 7 bases. Sample: CD4+ or CD8+ T cells sorted from blood, taken in a trial of the OX40 agonist ivuxolimab. The sequence came from an adult with an advanced solid tumor such as melanoma, head and neck, liver or kidney cancer. The CDR3 loop is CASRLSGSVYNEQFF. The CDR3 DNA reads as TGCGCCAGCAGACTTAGCGGGTCCGTTTACAATGAGCAGTTCTTC.